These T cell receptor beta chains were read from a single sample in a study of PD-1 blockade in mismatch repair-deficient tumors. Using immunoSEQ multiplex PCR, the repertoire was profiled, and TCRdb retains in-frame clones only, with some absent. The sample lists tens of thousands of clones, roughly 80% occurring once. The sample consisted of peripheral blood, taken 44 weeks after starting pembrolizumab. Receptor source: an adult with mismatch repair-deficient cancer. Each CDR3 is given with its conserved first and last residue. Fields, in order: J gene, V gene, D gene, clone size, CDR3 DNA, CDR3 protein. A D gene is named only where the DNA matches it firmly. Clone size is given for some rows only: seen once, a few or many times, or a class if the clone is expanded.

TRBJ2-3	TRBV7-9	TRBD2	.	TGTGCCAGCAGCCCGACTAGCGGGAGTTCCTCCACGCAGTATTTT	CASSPTSGSSSTQYF
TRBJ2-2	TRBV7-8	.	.	TGTGCCAGCAGCTTAGGTGGGCTGGGCACCGGGGAGCTGTTTTTT	CASSLGGLGTGELFF
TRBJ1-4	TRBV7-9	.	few	TGTGCCAGCAGCCATTGGTGGGGAGAAGATGAAAAACTGTTTTTT	CASSHWWGEDEKLFF
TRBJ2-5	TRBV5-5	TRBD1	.	TGTGCCAGCAGCCCCGGGACAGGTCGAGGAGAGACCCAGTACTTC	CASSPGTGRGETQYF
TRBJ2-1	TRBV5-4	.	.	TGTGCCAGCAGCTCAACTAGCTTCTACAATGAGCAGTTCTTC	CASSSTSFYNEQFF
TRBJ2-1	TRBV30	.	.	TGTGCCTGGAGTTCTCTAGGTGGGAGGCGCAATGAGCAGTTCTTC	CAWSSLGGRRNEQFF
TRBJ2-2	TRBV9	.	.	TGTGCCAGCAGCCCCGTAGCCTACCCTAACACCGGGGAGCTGTTTTTT	CASSPVAYPNTGELFF
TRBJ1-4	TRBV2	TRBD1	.	TGTGCCAGCAGAGGGACAGGGGCAACTAATGAAAAACTGTTTTTT	CASRGTGATNEKLFF
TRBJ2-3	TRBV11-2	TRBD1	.	TGTGCCAGCAGCTCAGGGGGACAGCTCACAGATACGCAGTATTTT	CASSSGGQLTDTQYF
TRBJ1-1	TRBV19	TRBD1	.	TGTGCCAGTGGGAGGCGGACAGGGAACACTGAAGCTTTCTTT	CASGRRTGNTEAFF
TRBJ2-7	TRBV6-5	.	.	TGTGCCAGCAGTTATCGGGTCAGCCCCTACGAGCAGTACTTC	CASSYRVSPYEQYF
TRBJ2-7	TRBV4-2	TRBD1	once	TGTGCCAGCAGCGTCCGGGACAGGCCTTATTACGAGCAGTACTTC	CASSVRDRPYYEQYF
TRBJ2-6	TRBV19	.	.	TGTGCCAGTACCGATCGGGGGCATGGGGCCAACGTCCTGACTTTC	CASTDRGHGANVLTF
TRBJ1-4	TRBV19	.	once	TGTGCCAGTAGTATAGGGAGCACACCCAGGATGAAACTGTTTTTT	CASSIGSTPRMKLFF
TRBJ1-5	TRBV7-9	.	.	TGTGCCAGCAGCTTAGATGCTTTTCAGCCCCAGCATTTT	CASSLDAFQPQHF
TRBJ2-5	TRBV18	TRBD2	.	TGTGCCAGCTCACCAGGGGAGGGGGAGACCCAGTACTTC	CASSPGEGETQYF
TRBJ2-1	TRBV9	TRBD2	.	TGTGCCAGCAGCGAGACTAGCGGGAGCCTTTCATACAATGAGCAGTTCTTC	CASSETSGSLSYNEQFF
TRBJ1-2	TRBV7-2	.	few	TGTGCCAGCACCAGAGAGCGGGATGGCTACACCTTC	CASTRERDGYTF
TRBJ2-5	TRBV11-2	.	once	TGTGCCAGCAGCTTAAGATTAGGAGATCGAGAGACCCAGTACTTC	CASSLRLGDRETQYF
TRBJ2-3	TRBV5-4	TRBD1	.	TGTGCCAGCAGCTTCCGGGACAGGGGGTTAGATACGCAGTATTTT	CASSFRDRGLDTQYF
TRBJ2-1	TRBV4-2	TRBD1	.	TGTGCCAGCAGCCAAGATTTAGGAGCGAGGGGGCCTTGGGAGCAGTTCTTC	CASSQDLGARGPWEQFF
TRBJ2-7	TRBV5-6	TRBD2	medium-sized	TGTGCCAGCAGCTCCCTACTAGCGGGGACCTACGAGCAGTACTTC	CASSSLLAGTYEQYF
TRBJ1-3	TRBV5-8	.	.	TGTGCCAGCAGCACCACCGGGCAGGGCCTCAGAAACACCATATATTTT	CASSTTGQGLRNTIYF
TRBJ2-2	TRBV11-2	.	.	TGTGCCAGCAGCTTAGATGGTCCCCTAAGGGGGGAGCTGTTTTTT	CASSLDGPLRGELFF
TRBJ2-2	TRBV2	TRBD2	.	TGTGCCAGCCGCGGGAGGGCGAACACCGGGGAGCTGTTTTTT	CASRGRANTGELFF
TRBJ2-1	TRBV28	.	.	TGTGCCAGCAGTCCAATAATGGGGGGCTCCTACAATGAGCAGTTCTTC	CASSPIMGGSYNEQFF
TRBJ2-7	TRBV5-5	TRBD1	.	TGTGCCAGCAGCTTCGGACAGGGGGCGGGCGAGCAGTACTTC	CASSFGQGAGEQYF